Each of the 15 T cell receptor beta chains below was sequenced from the same sample in a study of blood T cell repertoires in COVID-19. Using immunoSEQ multiplex PCR, the repertoire was profiled, and TCRdb retains in-frame clones only, with some absent. Counted here are approximately 270,000 clones, approximately 90% occurring once; the ten biggest clones make up roughly 6.7%. The sample consisted of peripheral blood. The receptors were sampled from a woman aged 30 to 39 with COVID-19, enrolled during active disease.

The chain joins TRBV6-1 to TRBJ1-3; 11 bases fit TRBD1. The CDR3 consists of 16 residues. Germline CDR1 MNHNS, CDR2 SASEGT. V lost 3 bases, J lost 2 bases, and 3 bases stayed unmatched. In DNA form, the CDR3 reads TGTGCCAGCAGTGAGGGGGACAGGGGGACTGGAAACACCATATATTTT. Protein sequence: CASSEGDRGTGNTIYF.

This chain links TRBV5-1 with TRBJ2-5, with 15 bases matching TRBD2. This CDR3 spans 18 amino acids. Germline values: CDR1 SGHRS, CDR2 YFSETQ. The ends lost 3 bases at V and 4 bases at J; junction bases unmatched: 10. CDR3 nucleotides: TGCGCCAGCAGCTGGACTAGCGGGAGGGCCTTAGGCATAGAGACCCAGTACTTC. Amino acids: CASSWTSGRALGIETQYF.

This chain uses TRBV5-6 with TRBJ1-2; D may be TRBD1 (6 bases). Germline CDR1 and CDR2: SGHDT and YYEEEE. The V end lost 4 bases, the J end lost 8 bases, and 21 bases lay between the germline ends. This CDR3 contains 15 residues. In DNA form, the CDR3 reads TGTGCCAGCAGCCCGCCGGCGGGGGGCGCGGACGGCTACACCTTC. It translates to CASSPPAGGADGYTF.

This chain connects TRBV25-1 to TRBJ2-3; tentatively, D is TRBD1 (6 bases). There are 13 residues in the CDR3. V was pared by 7 bases and J by 2 bases, with 10 bases between. The germline CDR1 and CDR2 sequences are MGHDK and SYGVNS. CDR3 sequence (DNA): TGTGCCAGCATAAGGACAGCCACAGATACGCAGTATTTT. Translating gives CASIRTATDTQYF.

The chain is built from TRBV20-1 and TRBJ2-1; TRBD2 is a possible D gene (6 bases). Germline V gene data show CDR1 as DFQATT and CDR2 as SNEGSKA (reference sequence). This CDR3 is built from 11 residues. The ends were cut back, 2 bases at V and 9 bases at J, with 8 bases in the middle. The DNA for the CDR3 is TGCAGTGCTAGACCGGGGGTTGAGCAGTTCTTC. It encodes CSARPGVEQFF.

The chain has TRBV10-2 and TRBJ1-2; D gene unclear. Trimming left V 8 bases short and J 5 bases short, with 15 bases between. Germline V gene lookup returns CDR1 WSHSY and CDR2 SAAADI. The CDR3 extends over 13 amino acids. The CDR3 loop is CASGRTGEYGYTF. The CDR3 DNA reads TGCGCCAGCGGCCGAACTGGGGAGTATGGCTACACCTTC.

This clone is judged medium-sized. The chain employs TRBV7-8 and TRBJ2-7, with a tentative D call TRBD2 (5 bases). The CDR3 runs to 13 residues. Deletions cut 5 bases from V and 4 bases from J, with 12 bases between. Germline assignment: CDR1 SGHVS and CDR2 FQNEAQ. Here the CDR3 DNA reads TGTGCCAGCAGCCCTAGTCGGGGTTACGAGCAGTACGTC. Translation gives CASSPSRGYEQYV.

The rearrangement joins TRBV20-1 to TRBJ2-1; 13 bases fit TRBD2. This CDR3 has 18 residues. V lost 3 bases and J lost 3; bases outside the gene matches: 11. The germline CDR1 and CDR2 sequences are DFQATT and SNEGSKA (reference sequence). The CDR3 DNA reads TGCAGTGCTAGTCCCACTAGCGGGGGGGCTTTCGTCTACAATGAGCAGTTCTTC. It specifies CSASPTSGGAFVYNEQFF.

J is TRBJ1-1 and V is TRBV30; 11 bases agree with TRBD1. Trimming at V came to 1 base and at J to 5 bases, leaving 3 bases not matched to a gene. CDR1 is GTSNPN, CDR2 SVGIG, per germline (reference sequence). The CDR3 consists of 14 residues. CDR3 in amino acids: CAWSGDRGRTEAFF. The CDR3, as DNA: TGTGCCTGGAGTGGGGACAGGGGGAGGACTGAAGCTTTCTTT.

The chain couples TRBV7-9 to TRBJ1-2; 9 bases fit TRBD1. The germline V gene encodes CDR1 SEHNR and CDR2 FQNEAQ (reference sequence). The CDR3 totals 15 residues. Unmatched junction bases numbered 9, after V lost 4 bases and J lost 6 bases. DNA of the CDR3: TGTGCCAGCAGCTCGCTAGACAGGGGGAATGATGGCTACACCTTC. It encodes CASSSLDRGNDGYTF.

The chain has TRBV25-1 and TRBJ2-5, with D tentatively TRBD2 (6 bases). V was pared by 4 bases and J by 4 bases, with 13 bases between. CDR3 size: 14 residues. CDR1 and CDR2 (germline): MGHDK, SYGVNS. CDR3 sequence: CASSAGRTGETQYF. The CDR3, as DNA: TGTGCCAGCAGTGCCGGGAGAACGGGAGAGACCCAGTACTTC.

This rearrangement joins TRBV10-1 to TRBJ1-1; tentatively, D is TRBD1 (5 bases). V was shortened by 5 bases and J by 5 bases, with 12 bases between the two germline ends. CDR1 is WNHNN, CDR2 SYGVQD, per germline (reference sequence). The CDR3 totals 13 residues. The CDR3 protein is CASSLGRGTEAFF. CDR3 nucleotides: TGCGCCAGCAGTCTTGGGAGGGGAACTGAAGCTTTCTTT.

The chain couples TRBV30 to TRBJ2-1; TRBD2 matches 7 bases. Germline V CDR1 and CDR2: GTSNPN, SVGIG (reference sequence). V shed 0 bases, J shed 4 bases, and the junction held 21 bases outside the gene matches. CDR3 length: 20 residues. Here the CDR3 reads CAWSVTGGLNWDPPYNEQFF. The CDR3 DNA is TGTGCCTGGAGTGTAACGGGGGGACTGAACTGGGACCCACCTTACAATGAGCAGTTCTTC.

The genes are TRBV27 and TRBJ1-2, with D perhaps matching TRBD1 (6 bases). The V gene lost 7 bases and the J gene lost 4 bases, with 10 bases spanning the gap. The germline gives CDR1 MNHEY, CDR2 SMNVEV (reference sequence). The CDR3 sequence is 12 residues long. The CDR3 nucleotides read TGTGCCAGCACTAGCAGGGGCTATGGCTACACCTTC. Protein sequence: CASTSRGYGYTF.

The chain uses TRBV25-1 and TRBJ1-2, with D hard to call. The CDR3 is 12 residues long. V shed 1 base and J shed 14 bases, with 14 bases lying between them. Germline CDR1 MGHDK, CDR2 SYGVNS. In DNA, the CDR3 is TGTGCCAGCAGTGAATTGTTAGGAGTACAAACCTTC. Its translation is CASSELLGVQTF.